This T cell receptor beta chain came from a study of spatial heterogeneity in lung cancer (dated by TCRdb to between 2017 and 2020). A note on the overall study: Beta-chain transcripts were consistently detected in greater numbers than alpha-chain transcripts, which likely reflects a higher abundance of beta-chain transcripts. In the raw uncorrected reads, each unique combination of TCR and UMI appeared on average more than ten times. In non-small cell lung cancer, the study quantitatively compared TCR alpha and beta repertoires across several tumor regions, matched nontumor lung, and blood. Nonsynonymous mutation counts, determined by whole-exome sequencing of tumor tissue, were related to features of the TCR repertoire. Both alpha and beta chains were TCR-sequenced in 200 to 250 tumor regions, 64 matched nontumor lung samples and 55 to 60 PBMC samples obtained at surgery.

The CDR1 and CDR2 encoded by the germline V gene are SGHRS and YFSETQ. The V end loses 4 bases and the J end loses 5 bases, and a stretch of 15 bases separates them. The CDR3 runs 15 amino acids, cysteine and phenylalanine included. Only the CDR3 portion is preserved as DNA: 45 bases, with reading frame beginning at the first base. The study at large found these results: Ubiquitous expanded tumor TCRs were found in blood more often at tumor resection than at routine follow-up. Additional single-cell paired TCR alpha and beta sequencing was considered necessary to confirm, at a functional level, the hypothesis that regional TCRs recognize regional mutations.

This clonotype was seen a few times. Its antigen is unknown. Base qualities are not at hand, and no much larger clone is one base apart. The library was made by 5' RACE. Instrument used: NextSeq 500. In the TCR library protocol, a unique molecular identifier was attached to each TCR cDNA molecule so that PCR and sequencing errors could be corrected. In the original analysis: TCR identification, UMI-based error correction and CDR3 extraction were performed with Decombinator tools. Expanded TCRs were defined as those above a frequency of 2 per 1,000, corresponding to the top 1% of the tumor frequency distribution. Rényi diversity was computed with the R vegan package after subsampling each repertoire 100 times to 5,000 TCRs. CDR3 similarity networks were built from amino acid triplet string-kernel similarity, connecting CDR3s with pairwise similarity above 0.82. TCRdb reprocessed the public reads (quality trimming at Q25 with fastp, clone calling with MiXCR) and kept in-frame beta chains. For every CDR3 protein sequence, its rows merge into one entry that carries the most common genes and DNA. TCRdb assigned the V and J calls; the authors' analysis was not used. The sample yields about 85,000 distinct CDR3 sequences; 15% to 20% were counted once. 5% to 7.5% of the sample is held by the ten biggest clonotypes.

The time point label on this specimen signifies: sample taken at primary tumor resection. Without any cell sorting, TCR sequencing was performed on whole RNA extracted either from tumor and nontumor lung tissue or from cryopreserved PBMC samples. The donors were 72 patients from the lung TRACERx cohort who had early-stage, untreated non-small cell lung cancer. Patients were selected for TCR sequencing only if sufficient RNA was available from at least two tumor regions. The sequence was collected from a male donor with early-stage non-small cell lung cancer. Recombination linked TRBV5-1 to TRBJ2-2; tentative D gene TRBD2, with 5 bases matching. The specimen comprised PBMCs, sampled at surgery. The encoded CDR3 is CASSPNSRDTGELFF. The nucleotides are TGCGCCAGCAGCCCGAACAGTCGGGATACCGGGGAGCTGTTTTTT.